This TCR beta chain was documented in a study of T cell clonotyping in hematopoietic cell transplantation. Produced via immunoSEQ multiplex PCR; TCRdb's table is partial and in-frame only. The sample lists 6,500 to 9,500 clones, around 96% occurring once. The starting material was PBMCs, obtained 30 days after allogeneic stem cell transplant. The source is a male patient aged 40 to 55 who had an allogeneic stem cell transplant from a related donor, so the T cells may come from the graft donor. Some clones in this sample may be carry-over from other donors' samples.

This chain's CDR3 is CASSIWSTDTQYF. As DNA, the CDR3 is TGTGCCAGCAGCATATGGAGCACAGATACGCAGTATTTT. This chain uses TRBV7-9 with TRBJ2-3; D is unclear. The germline V gene has CDR1 SEHNR and CDR2 FQNEAQ (reference sequence). The CDR3 covers 13 residues. V was shortened by 5 bases and J by 0 bases, with 6 bases between the two germline ends.